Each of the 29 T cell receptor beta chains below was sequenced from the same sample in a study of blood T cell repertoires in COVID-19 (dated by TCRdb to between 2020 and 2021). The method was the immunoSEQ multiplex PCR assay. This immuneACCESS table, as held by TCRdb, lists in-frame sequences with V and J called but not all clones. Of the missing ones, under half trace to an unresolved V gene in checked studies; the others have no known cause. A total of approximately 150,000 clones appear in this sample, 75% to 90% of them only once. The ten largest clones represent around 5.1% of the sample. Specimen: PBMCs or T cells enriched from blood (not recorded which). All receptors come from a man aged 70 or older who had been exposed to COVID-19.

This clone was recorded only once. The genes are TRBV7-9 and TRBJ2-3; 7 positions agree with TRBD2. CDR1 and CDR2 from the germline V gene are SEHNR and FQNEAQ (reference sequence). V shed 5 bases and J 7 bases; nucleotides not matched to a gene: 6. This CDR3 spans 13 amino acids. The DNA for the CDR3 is TGTGCCAGCAGCCCAACGGGGGGACATACGCAGTATTTT. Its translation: CASSPTGGHTQYF.

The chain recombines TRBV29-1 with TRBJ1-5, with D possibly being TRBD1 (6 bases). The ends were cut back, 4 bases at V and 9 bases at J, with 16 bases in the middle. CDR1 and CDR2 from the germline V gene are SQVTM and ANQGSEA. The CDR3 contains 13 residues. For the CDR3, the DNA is TGCAGCGTTGGACAGGCCGAACTGGGGCCCCAGCATTTT. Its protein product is CSVGQAELGPQHF.

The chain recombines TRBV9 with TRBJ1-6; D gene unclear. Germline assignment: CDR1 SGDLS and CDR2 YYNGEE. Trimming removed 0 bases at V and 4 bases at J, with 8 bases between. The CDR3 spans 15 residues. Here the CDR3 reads CASSVEQLYNSPLHF. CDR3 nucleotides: TGTGCCAGCAGCGTAGAACAGTTGTATAATTCACCCCTCCACTTT. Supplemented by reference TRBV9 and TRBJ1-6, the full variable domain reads DSGVTQTPKHLITATGQRVTLRCSPRSGDLSVYWYQQSLDQGLQFLIQYYNGEERAKGNILERFSAQQFPDLHSELNLSSLELGDSALYFCASSVEQLYNSPLHFGNGTRLTVT.

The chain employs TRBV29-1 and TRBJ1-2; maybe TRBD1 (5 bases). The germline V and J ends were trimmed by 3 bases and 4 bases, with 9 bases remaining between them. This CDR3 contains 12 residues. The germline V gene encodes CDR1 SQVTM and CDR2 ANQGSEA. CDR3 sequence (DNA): TGCAGCGTTGAGTGGGGCGGCTATGGCTACACCTTC. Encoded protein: CSVEWGGYGYTF.

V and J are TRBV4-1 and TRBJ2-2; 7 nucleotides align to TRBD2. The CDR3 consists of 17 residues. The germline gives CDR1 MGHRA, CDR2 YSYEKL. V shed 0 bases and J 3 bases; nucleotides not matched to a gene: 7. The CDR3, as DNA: TGCGCCAGCAGCCAAGAAGGGAGGACTAGGGACACCGGGGAGCTGTTTTTT. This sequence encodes CASSQEGRTRDTGELFF.

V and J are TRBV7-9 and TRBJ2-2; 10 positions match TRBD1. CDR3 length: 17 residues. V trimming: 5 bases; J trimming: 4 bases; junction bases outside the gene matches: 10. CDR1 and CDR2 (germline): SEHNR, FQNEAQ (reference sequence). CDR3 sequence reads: CASSLPAGTGATGELFF. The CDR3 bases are TGTGCCAGCAGCCTTCCCGCCGGGACAGGGGCCACCGGGGAGCTGTTTTTT.

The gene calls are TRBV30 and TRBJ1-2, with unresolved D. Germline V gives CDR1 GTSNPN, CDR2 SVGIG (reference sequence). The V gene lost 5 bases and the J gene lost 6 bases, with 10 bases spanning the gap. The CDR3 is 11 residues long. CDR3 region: CAWGSGNGYTF. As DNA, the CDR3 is TGTGCCTGGGGTAGCGGGAATGGCTACACCTTC.

CDR3 sequence: CASSRVLTGTGVNEQFF. The CDR3 DNA sequence: TGTGCCAGCAGCCGTGTCCTTACGGGGACAGGGGTCAATGAGCAGTTCTTC. The V call is TRBV5-5, the J call TRBJ2-1; 10 positions match TRBD1. Germline loops: CDR1 SGHKS, CDR2 YYEKEE (reference sequence). CDR3 length: 17 amino acids. V gave up 4 bases and J gave up 6 bases; unmatched junction bases: 13.

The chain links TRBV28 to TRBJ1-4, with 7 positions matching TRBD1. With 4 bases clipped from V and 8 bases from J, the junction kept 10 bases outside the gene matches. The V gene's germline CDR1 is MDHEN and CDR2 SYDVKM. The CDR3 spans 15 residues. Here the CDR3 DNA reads TGTGCCAGCAGTTACAACAGGGGAGTGGGGGAAAAACTGTTTTTT. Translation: CASSYNRGVGEKLFF.

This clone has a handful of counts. The CDR3 loop is CASSDGGGDIDTQYF. The CDR3 DNA follows: TGTGCCAGCAGTGACGGCGGGGGGGATATAGATACGCAGTATTTT. This rearrangement joins TRBV6-4 to TRBJ2-3, with 9 bases fitting TRBD2. The J segment lost 5 bases and the V segment lost 2 bases, leaving 5 bases of the junction unmatched. The CDR3 spans 15 residues. Looked up from germline, CDR1 is MRHNA and CDR2 is SNTAGT.

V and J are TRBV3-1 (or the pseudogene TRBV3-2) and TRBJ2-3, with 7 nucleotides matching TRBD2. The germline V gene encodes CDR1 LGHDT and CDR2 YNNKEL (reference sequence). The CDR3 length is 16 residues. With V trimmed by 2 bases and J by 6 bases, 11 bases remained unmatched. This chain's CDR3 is CASSQRAGVGWDTQYF. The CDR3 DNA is TGTGCCAGCAGCCAACGGGCGGGAGTGGGTTGGGATACGCAGTATTTT.

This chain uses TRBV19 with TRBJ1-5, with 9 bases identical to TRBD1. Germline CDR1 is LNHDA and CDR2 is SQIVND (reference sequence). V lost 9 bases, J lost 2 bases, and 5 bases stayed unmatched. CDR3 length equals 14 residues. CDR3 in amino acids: CASGQGMGNQPQHF. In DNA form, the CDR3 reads TGTGCCAGCGGACAGGGGATGGGCAATCAGCCCCAGCATTTT.

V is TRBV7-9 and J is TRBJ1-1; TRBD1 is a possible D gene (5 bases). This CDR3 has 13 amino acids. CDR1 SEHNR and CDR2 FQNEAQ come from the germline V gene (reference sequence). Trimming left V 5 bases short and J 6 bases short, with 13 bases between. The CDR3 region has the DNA TGTGCCAGCAGCCAGACCGGGGGGGCTGAAGCTTTCTTT. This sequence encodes CASSQTGGAEAFF. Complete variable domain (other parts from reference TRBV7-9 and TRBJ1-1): DTGVSQNPRHKITKRGQNVTFRCDPISEHNRLYWYRQTLGQGPEFLTYFQNEAQLEKSRLLSDRFSAERPKGSFSTLEIQRTEQGDSAMYLCASSQTGGAEAFFGQGTRLTVV.

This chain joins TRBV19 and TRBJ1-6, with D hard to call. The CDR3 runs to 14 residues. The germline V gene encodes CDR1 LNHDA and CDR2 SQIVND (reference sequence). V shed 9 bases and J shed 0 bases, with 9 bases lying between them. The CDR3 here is CASHTSSYNSPLHF. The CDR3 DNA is TGTGCCAGCCACACCAGCTCCTATAATTCACCCCTCCACTTT.

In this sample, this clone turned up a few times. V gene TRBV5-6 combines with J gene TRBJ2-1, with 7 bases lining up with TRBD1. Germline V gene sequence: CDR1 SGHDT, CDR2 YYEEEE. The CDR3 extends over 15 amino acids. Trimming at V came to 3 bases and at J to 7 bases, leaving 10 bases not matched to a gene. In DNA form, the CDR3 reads TGTGCCAGCAGCTGGGGACAGCTTATGGGAAATGAGCAGTTCTTC. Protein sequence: CASSWGQLMGNEQFF.

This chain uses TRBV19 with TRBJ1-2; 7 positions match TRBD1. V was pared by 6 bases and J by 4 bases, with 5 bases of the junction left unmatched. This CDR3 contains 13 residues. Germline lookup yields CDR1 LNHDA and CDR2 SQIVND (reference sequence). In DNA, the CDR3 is TGTGCCAGTAGGCGAACAGGGGTCTATGGCTACACCTTC. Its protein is CASRRTGVYGYTF.

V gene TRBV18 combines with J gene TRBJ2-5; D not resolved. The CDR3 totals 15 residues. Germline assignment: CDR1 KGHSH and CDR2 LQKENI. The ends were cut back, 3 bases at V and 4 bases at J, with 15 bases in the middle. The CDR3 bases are TGTGCCAGCTCACCGCGTGTTGGAGTCGGAGAGACCCAGTACTTC. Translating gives CASSPRVGVGETQYF. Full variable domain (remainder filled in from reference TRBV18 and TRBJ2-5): NAGVMQNPRHLVRRRGQEARLRCSPMKGHSHVYWYRQLPEEGLKFMVYLQKENIIDESGMPKERFSAEFPKEGPSILRIQQVVRGDSAAYFCASSPRVGVGETQYFGPGTRLLVL.

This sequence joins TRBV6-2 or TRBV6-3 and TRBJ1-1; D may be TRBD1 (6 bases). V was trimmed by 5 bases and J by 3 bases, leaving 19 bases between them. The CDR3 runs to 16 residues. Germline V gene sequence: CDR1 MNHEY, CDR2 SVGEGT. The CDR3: CASSPFRSRQDTEAFF. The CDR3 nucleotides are TGTGCCAGCAGTCCCTTCAGGTCACGACAGGACACTGAAGCTTTCTTT.

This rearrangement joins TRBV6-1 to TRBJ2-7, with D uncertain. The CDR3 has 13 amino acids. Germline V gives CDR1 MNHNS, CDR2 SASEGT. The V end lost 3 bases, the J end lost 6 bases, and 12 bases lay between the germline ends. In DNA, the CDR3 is TGTGCCAGCAGTGATTATTCAGGTTTCGAGCAGTACTTC. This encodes CASSDYSGFEQYF.

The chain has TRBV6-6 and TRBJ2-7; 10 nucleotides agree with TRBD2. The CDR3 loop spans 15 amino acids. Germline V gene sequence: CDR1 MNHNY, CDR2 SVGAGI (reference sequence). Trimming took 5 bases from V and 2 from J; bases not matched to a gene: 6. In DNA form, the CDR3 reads TGTGCCAGCAGTATAGCGGGAGGCCCCCCCTACGAGCAGTACTTC. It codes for CASSIAGGPPYEQYF.

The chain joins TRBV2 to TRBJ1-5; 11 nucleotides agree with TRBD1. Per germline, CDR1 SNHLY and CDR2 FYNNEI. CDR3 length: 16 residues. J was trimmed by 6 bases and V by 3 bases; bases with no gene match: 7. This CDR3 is CASSEGGQGVVQPQHF. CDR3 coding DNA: TGTGCCAGCAGTGAGGGGGGACAGGGGGTGGTTCAGCCCCAGCATTTT.

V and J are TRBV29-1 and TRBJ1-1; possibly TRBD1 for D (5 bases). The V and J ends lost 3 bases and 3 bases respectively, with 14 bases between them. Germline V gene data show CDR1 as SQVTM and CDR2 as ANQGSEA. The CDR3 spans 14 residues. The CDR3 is CSVEKASGDTEAFF. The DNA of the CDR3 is TGCAGCGTTGAGAAGGCGTCGGGGGACACTGAAGCTTTCTTT. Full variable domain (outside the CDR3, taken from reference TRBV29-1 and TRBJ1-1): SAVISQKPSRDICQRGTSLTIQCQVDSQVTMMFWYRQQPGQSLTLIATANQGSEATYESGFVIDKFPISRPNLTFSTLTVSNMSPEDSSIYLCSVEKASGDTEAFFGQGTRLTVV.

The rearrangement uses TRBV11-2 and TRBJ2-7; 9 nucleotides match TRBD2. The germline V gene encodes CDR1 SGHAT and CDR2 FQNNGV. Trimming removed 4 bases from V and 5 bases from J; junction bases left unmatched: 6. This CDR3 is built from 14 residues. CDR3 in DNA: TGTGCCAGCAGCTCCTGGACTAGCGACGACGAGCAGTACTTC. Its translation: CASSSWTSDDEQYF. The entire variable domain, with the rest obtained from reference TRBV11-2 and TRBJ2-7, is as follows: EAGVAQSPRYKIIEKRQSVAFWCNPISGHATLYWYQQILGQGPKLLIQFQNNGVVDDSQLPKDRFSAERLKGVDSTLKIQPAKLEDSAVYLCASSSWTSDDEQYFGPGTRLTVT.

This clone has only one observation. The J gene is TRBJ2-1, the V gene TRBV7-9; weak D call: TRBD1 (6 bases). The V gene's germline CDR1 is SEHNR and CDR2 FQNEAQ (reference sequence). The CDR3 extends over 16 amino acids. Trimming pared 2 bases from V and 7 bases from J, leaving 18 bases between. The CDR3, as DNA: TGTGCCAGCAGCTTAAAACCACGGACAGTGAAGAATGAGCAGTTCTTC. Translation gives CASSLKPRTVKNEQFF.

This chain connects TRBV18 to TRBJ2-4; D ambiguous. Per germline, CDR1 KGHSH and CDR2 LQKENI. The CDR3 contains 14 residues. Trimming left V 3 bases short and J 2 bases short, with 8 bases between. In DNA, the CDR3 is TGTGCCAGCTCACCCCAACAGCCCAAAAACATTCAGTACTTC. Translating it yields CASSPQQPKNIQYF.

CDR3 residues: CASSPGTGNEKLFF. DNA for the CDR3: TGTGCCAGCAGCCCCGGGACAGGGAATGAAAAACTGTTTTTT. The J gene is TRBJ1-4, the V gene TRBV9; 9 bases are shared with TRBD1. The CDR3 totals 14 residues. V gave up 4 bases and J gave up 5 bases; unmatched junction bases: 3. Germline loops: CDR1 SGDLS, CDR2 YYNGEE.

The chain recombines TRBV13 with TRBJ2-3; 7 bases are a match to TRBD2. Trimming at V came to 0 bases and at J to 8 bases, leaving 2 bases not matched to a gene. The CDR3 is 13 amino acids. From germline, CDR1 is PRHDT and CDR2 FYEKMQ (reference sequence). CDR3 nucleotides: TGTGCCAGCAGCTTAGGCTCGGGGGGTACGCAGTATTTT. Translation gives CASSLGSGGTQYF.

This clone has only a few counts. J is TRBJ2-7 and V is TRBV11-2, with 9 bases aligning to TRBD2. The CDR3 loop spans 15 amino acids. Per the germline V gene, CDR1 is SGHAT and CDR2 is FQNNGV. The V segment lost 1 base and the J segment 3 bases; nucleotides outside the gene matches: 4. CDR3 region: CASSLGAGGVYEQYF. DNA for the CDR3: TGTGCCAGCAGCTTAGGTGCGGGAGGGGTCTACGAGCAGTACTTC. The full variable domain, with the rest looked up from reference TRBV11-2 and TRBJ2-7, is EAGVAQSPRYKIIEKRQSVAFWCNPISGHATLYWYQQILGQGPKLLIQFQNNGVVDDSQLPKDRFSAERLKGVDSTLKIQPAKLEDSAVYLCASSLGAGGVYEQYFGPGTRLTVT.

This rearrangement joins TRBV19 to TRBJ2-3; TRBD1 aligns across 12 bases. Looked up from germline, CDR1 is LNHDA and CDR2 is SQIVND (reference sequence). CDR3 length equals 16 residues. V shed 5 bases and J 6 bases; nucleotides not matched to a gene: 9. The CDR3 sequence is CASSSPGQGASDTQYF. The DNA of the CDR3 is TGTGCCAGTAGTTCCCCGGGACAGGGGGCTTCCGATACGCAGTATTTT.